Following are 22 T cell receptor beta chains from one sample sequenced in a study of PD-L1 blockade in urothelial cancer. As for time point: peripheral blood 6 weeks after treatment start. The data were produced by immunoSEQ multiplex PCR, yet TCRdb's version contains in-frame clones alone and is incomplete. The table has some 51,000 clones, more than 75% seen once. The sample in question was PBMCs, obtained around atezolizumab (anti-PD-L1) treatment. Source of these receptors: a man aged 60-69 years with urothelial cancer.

The gene calls are TRBV7-7 and TRBJ2-2; TRBD2 matches 8 bases. The CDR3 is 16 residues long. The ends lost 5 bases at V and 6 bases at J; junction bases unmatched: 11. CDR1 is SSHAT, CDR2 FNYEAQ, per germline (reference sequence). In DNA, the CDR3 is TGTGCCAGCAGCCAAAATAGCGGGATGGGGCCCGGGGAGCTGTTTTTT. Protein sequence: CASSQNSGMGPGELFF.

The chain couples TRBV7-2 to TRBJ2-3, with D perhaps matching TRBD1 (5 bases). Germline V lookup: CDR1 SGHTA, CDR2 FQGNSA. The CDR3 length is 16 residues. V was pared by 1 base and J by 3 bases, with 14 bases between. CDR3 sequence (DNA): TGTGCCAGCAGCTTAGTAGTGTGGGCAGGGACAGATACGCAGTATTTT. Translating gives CASSLVVWAGTDTQYF.

The gene calls are TRBV5-8 and TRBJ2-7; tentative D call: TRBD2 (6 bases). Germline V gives CDR1 SGHTS, CDR2 YDEGEE. With 3 bases removed from V and 5 bases from J, the gap between germline ends came to 18 bases. CDR3 length: 15 residues. The chain's CDR3 is CASSWGIGGGNEQYF. The CDR3 DNA reads as TGTGCCAGCAGCTGGGGGATCGGGGGTGGCAACGAGCAGTACTTC.

This clone was seen just once. This rearrangement joins TRBV7-3 to TRBJ1-1, with D possibly TRBD1 on 6 matching bases. The CDR3 runs to 15 residues. Deletions cut 1 base from V and 1 base from J, with 10 bases between. Germline assignment: CDR1 SGHTA and CDR2 FQGTGA. This CDR3 reads CASSLMWDKNTEAFF. The CDR3 DNA follows: TGTGCCAGCAGCTTAATGTGGGACAAGAACACTGAAGCTTTCTTT. Together with reference TRBV7-3 and TRBJ1-1, the CDR3 gives the full variable domain: GAGVSQTPSNKVTEKGKYVELRCDPISGHTALYWYRQSLGQGPEFLIYFQGTGAADDSGLPNDRFFAVRPEGSVSTLKIQRTERGDSAVYLCASSLMWDKNTEAFFGQGTRLTVV.

This chain connects TRBV2 to TRBJ2-3, with 7 nucleotides matching TRBD1. The CDR3 is 14 residues long. From germline, CDR1 is SNHLY and CDR2 FYNNEI. V was pared by 4 bases and J by 3 bases, with 4 bases of the junction left unmatched. CDR3 loop: CASSVQGLTDTQYF. In nucleotides, the CDR3 is TGTGCCAGCAGTGTACAGGGGCTAACAGATACGCAGTATTTT.

This chain uses TRBV4-3 with TRBJ2-1; D is unclear. The V end lost 2 bases, the J end lost 1 base, and 9 bases lay between the germline ends. This CDR3 has 15 amino acids. Germline CDR1 and CDR2: LGHNA and YSLEER. The CDR3: CASSQSARSYNEQFF. As DNA, the CDR3 is TGCGCCAGCAGCCAAAGCGCGCGATCCTACAATGAGCAGTTCTTC.

The rearrangement uses TRBV19 and TRBJ2-1; 8 nucleotides agree with TRBD2. CDR1 and CDR2 (germline): LNHDA, SQIVND (reference sequence). V gave up 6 bases and J gave up 4 bases; unmatched junction bases: 5. The CDR3 sequence is 14 residues long. As DNA, the CDR3 is TGTGCCAGTAGCTCCCGGGGGGGGTACAATGAGCAGTTCTTC. As protein: CASSSRGGYNEQFF.

The rearrangement uses TRBV13 and TRBJ1-4; D call uncertain. The V end was cut by 2 bases, the J end by 0 bases, with 7 bases between. Per germline, CDR1 PRHDT and CDR2 FYEKMQ (reference sequence). This CDR3 has 15 amino acids. The CDR3 DNA sequence: TGTGCCAGCAGCTTAAAAATAACAACTAATGAAAAACTGTTTTTT. This gives the protein CASSLKITTNEKLFF. Together with reference TRBV13 and TRBJ1-4, the CDR3 gives the full variable domain: AAGVIQSPRHLIKEKRETATLKCYPIPRHDTVYWYQQGPGQDPQFLISFYEKMQSDKGSIPDRFSAQQFSDYHSELNMSSLELGDSALYFCASSLKITTNEKLFFGSGTQLSVL.

V usage is TRBV2 and J usage is TRBJ1-1, with 9 bases identical to TRBD1. Unmatched junction bases numbered 6, after V lost 6 bases and J lost 7 bases. CDR1 is SNHLY, CDR2 FYNNEI, per germline. The CDR3 contains 13 residues. CDR3 loop: CASRKTGGDEAFF. In DNA form, the CDR3 reads TGTGCCAGCAGAAAGACAGGGGGGGATGAAGCTTTCTTT.

The rearrangement uses TRBV18 and TRBJ1-3, with 7 bases fitting TRBD1. Trimming removed 1 base from V and 3 bases from J; junction bases left unmatched: 6. CDR1 is KGHSH and CDR2 is LQKENI in the germline V gene. The CDR3 loop spans 16 amino acids. The CDR3 region has the DNA TGTGCCAGCTCACCACAAACAGGGGTCGGTGGAAACACCATATATTTT. Its translation is CASSPQTGVGGNTIYF.

The chain joins TRBV6-5 to TRBJ2-3; D is possibly TRBD2 (6 bases). Germline V gene sequence: CDR1 MNHEY, CDR2 SVGAGI. CDR3 length equals 14 residues. The germline V and J ends were trimmed by 0 bases and 6 bases, with 10 bases remaining between them. The CDR3 DNA follows: TGTGCCAGCAGTTACTCCCCTAGCGCGGATACGCAGTATTTT. Translated: CASSYSPSADTQYF.

Comments on this clone: At one of its ends the junction is not consistent with the germline gene, which may arise from a read error. The gene calls are TRBV7-6 and TRBJ2-1, with TRBD1 identical over 8 bases. Germline values: CDR1 SGHVS, CDR2 FNYEAQ. This CDR3 spans 13 amino acids. In DNA, the CDR3 is TGTGCCAGCAGCTTAGCGGAGGGACAGGCAAGGATCTTC. It is translated as CASSLAEGQARIF.

This clone was observed a handful of times. This chain connects TRBV6-6 to TRBJ2-2, with 12 bases matching TRBD1. CDR3 length: 15 residues. The V gene end was trimmed by 2 bases and the J gene end by 10 bases; junction bases not matched to a gene: 5. Germline V gene sequence: CDR1 MNHNY, CDR2 SVGAGI (reference sequence). The CDR3 reads CASSYLQGQGAELFF. The CDR3 nucleotides read TGTGCCAGCAGTTACCTCCAGGGACAGGGGGCGGAGCTGTTTTTT.

This chain uses TRBV28 with TRBJ2-5, with a tentative D call TRBD2 (6 bases). V lost 6 bases and J lost 2, with 22 bases in between. This CDR3 region has 17 residues. Germline V CDR1 and CDR2: MDHEN, SYDVKM. CDR3 DNA sequence: TGTGCCAGCAGCTCCCCCGAGGGAGGCACCTTTCAAGAGACCCAGTACTTC. It yields the protein CASSSPEGGTFQETQYF. The whole variable domain, filled in from reference TRBV28 and TRBJ2-5, reads DVKVTQSSRYLVKRTGEKVFLECVQDMDHENMFWYRQDPGLGLRLIYFSYDVKMKEKGDIPEGYSVSREKKERFSLILESASTNQTSMYLCASSSPEGGTFQETQYFGPGTRLLVL.

The rearrangement joins TRBV9 to TRBJ2-2, with TRBD2 matching over 8 bases. CDR1 is SGDLS, CDR2 YYNGEE, per germline. The V gene end was trimmed by 3 bases and the J gene end by 6 bases; junction bases not matched to a gene: 7. The CDR3 is 15 residues long. The CDR3 DNA is TGTGCCAGCAGCGCCCTTAGCGGGAAGTCCGGGGAGCTGTTTTTT. Amino acid sequence: CASSALSGKSGELFF.

J is TRBJ1-4 and V is TRBV5-1; TRBD1 agrees at 7 bases. Germline loops: CDR1 SGHRS, CDR2 YFSETQ. The V and J ends lost 4 bases and 4 bases, in that order; junction bases with no gene match: 7. This CDR3 region has 15 residues. The CDR3 sequence is CASSARGTDNEKLFF. For the CDR3, the DNA is TGCGCCAGCAGCGCGAGGGGGACAGATAATGAAAAACTGTTTTTT. Together with reference TRBV5-1 and TRBJ1-4, the CDR3 gives the full variable domain: KAGVTQTPRYLIKTRGQQVTLSCSPISGHRSVSWYQQTPGQGLQFLFEYFSETQRNKGNFPGRFSGRQFSNSRSEMNVSTLELGDSALYLCASSARGTDNEKLFFGSGTQLSVL.

The V gene is TRBV6-1, the J gene TRBJ1-2, with 7 positions matching TRBD1. CDR1 and CDR2 from the germline V gene are MNHNS and SASEGT. V shed 2 bases and J 4 bases; nucleotides not matched to a gene: 4. This CDR3 has 14 residues. CDR3 coding DNA: TGTGCCAGCAGTGAAAGGTGGACAGGCTATGGCTACACCTTC. It specifies CASSERWTGYGYTF.

The chain recombines TRBV18 with TRBJ1-4, with 9 bases fitting TRBD1. This CDR3 contains 16 residues. V was clipped by 6 bases and J by 5 bases; unmatched bases: 10. The germline V gene encodes CDR1 KGHSH and CDR2 LQKENI. CDR3: CASSPNTGQGNEKLFF. In DNA, the CDR3 is TGTGCCAGCTCCCCGAACACGGGACAGGGAAATGAAAAACTGTTTTTT.

This clone showed up just once. The V gene is TRBV5-4, the J gene TRBJ1-2; TRBD1 might be the D (6 bases). The CDR3 is 14 residues long. Trimming cost V 2 bases and J 4 bases, with 12 bases left between them. Germline V gene sequence: CDR1 SGHNT, CDR2 YYREEE (reference sequence). The CDR3, as DNA: TGTGCCAGCAGCTTACCTAGGGGGGGCTATGGCTACACCTTC. Amino acid sequence: CASSLPRGGYGYTF.

V usage is TRBV9 and J usage is TRBJ2-5; 14 bases agree with TRBD2. The CDR3 spans 18 residues. The V segment lost 0 bases and the J segment 5 bases; nucleotides outside the gene matches: 9. Germline CDR1 and CDR2: SGDLS and YYNGEE. Written as DNA, the CDR3 is TGTGCCAGCAGCGTAGACCTCGGGACTAGCGGGGGAAGGGAGACCCAGTACTTC. Translation: CASSVDLGTSGGRETQYF.

This clone was picked up a small number of times. The chain combines TRBV19 with TRBJ1-5, with 9 bases identical to TRBD1. This CDR3 has 16 residues. The V segment lost 7 bases and the J segment 7 bases; nucleotides outside the gene matches: 14. Germline-derived CDR1 and CDR2 are LNHDA and SQIVND (reference sequence). CDR3 sequence (DNA): TGTGCCAGTAACACGCTTACTACAGGGGGCATACAGCCCCAGCATTTT. Protein product: CASNTLTTGGIQPQHF.

The genes are TRBV10-3 and TRBJ2-3, with 12 bases lining up with TRBD2. This CDR3 is 14 amino acids long. Germline V gene data show CDR1 as ENHRY and CDR2 as SYGVKD. V was pared by 6 bases and J by 8 bases, with 6 bases of the junction left unmatched. This CDR3 is CAIRPGLAGLTQYF. The CDR3 nucleotides read TGTGCCATCAGACCGGGACTAGCGGGTCTTACGCAGTATTTT.